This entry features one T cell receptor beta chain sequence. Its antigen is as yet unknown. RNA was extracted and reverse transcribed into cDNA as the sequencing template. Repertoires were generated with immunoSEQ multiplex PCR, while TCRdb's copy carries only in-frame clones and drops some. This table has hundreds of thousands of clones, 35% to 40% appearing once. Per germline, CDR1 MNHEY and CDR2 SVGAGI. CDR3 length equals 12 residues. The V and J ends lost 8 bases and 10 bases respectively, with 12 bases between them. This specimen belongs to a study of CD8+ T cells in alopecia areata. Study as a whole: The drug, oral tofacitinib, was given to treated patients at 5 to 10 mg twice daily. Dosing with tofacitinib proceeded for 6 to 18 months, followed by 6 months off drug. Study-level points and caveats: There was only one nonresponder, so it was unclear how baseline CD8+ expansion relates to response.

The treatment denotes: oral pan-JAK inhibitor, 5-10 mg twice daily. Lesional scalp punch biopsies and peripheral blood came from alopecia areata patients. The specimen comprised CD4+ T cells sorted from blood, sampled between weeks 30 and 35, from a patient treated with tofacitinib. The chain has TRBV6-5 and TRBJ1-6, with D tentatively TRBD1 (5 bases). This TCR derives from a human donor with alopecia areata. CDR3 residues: CASEGKGSPLHF. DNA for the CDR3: TGTGCCAGCGAGGGGAAGGGATCACCCCTCCACTTT.